This TCR beta chain was identified during a study of response to subunit inactivated influenza vaccine. This clonotype was detected a few times. The antigen is unknown. Study results and caveats: Authors suggested that a seasonal influenza vaccination recruits few new T cells each time.

The length of the CDR3 is 13 residues. From germline, CDR1 is SGHRS and CDR2 YFSETQ. Trimming cost V 4 bases and J 2 bases, with 9 bases left between them. Using its own MiXCR run on the RT-PCR reads, TCRdb lists one record per CDR3 protein. The data show 710,000 or so distinct CDR3 sequences, approximately 14% seen once. This sequence joins TRBV5-1 and TRBJ2-5, with D maybe TRBD1 (6 bases). The material sequenced was PBMCs from blood, taken 11 to 12 days after vaccination. This TCR derives from a man aged 45 to 65 who received an inactivated influenza vaccine. CDR3 sequence reads: CASSAGQQETQYF. CDR3 nucleotides: TGCGCCAGCAGCGCCGGACAGCAAGAGACCCAGTACTTC.